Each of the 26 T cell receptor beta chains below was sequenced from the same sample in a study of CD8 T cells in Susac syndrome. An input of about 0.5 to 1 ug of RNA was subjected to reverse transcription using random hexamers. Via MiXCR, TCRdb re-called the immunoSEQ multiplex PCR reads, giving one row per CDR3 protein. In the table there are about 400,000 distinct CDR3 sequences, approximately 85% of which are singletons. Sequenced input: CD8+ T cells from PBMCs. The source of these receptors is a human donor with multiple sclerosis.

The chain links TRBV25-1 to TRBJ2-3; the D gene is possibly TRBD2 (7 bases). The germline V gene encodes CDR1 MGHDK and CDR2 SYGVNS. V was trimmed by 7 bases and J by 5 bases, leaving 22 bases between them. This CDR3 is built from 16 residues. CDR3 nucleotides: TGTGCCAGCAAAGGAGGAGGGGGGGAAGAAAGAGATACGCAGTATTTT. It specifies CASKGGGGEERDTQYF. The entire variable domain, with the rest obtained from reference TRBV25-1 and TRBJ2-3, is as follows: EADIYQTPRYLVIGTGKKITLECSQTMGHDKMYWYQQDPGMELHLIHYSYGVNSTEKGDLSSESTVSRIRTEHFPLTLESARPSHTSQYLCASKGGGGEERDTQYFGPGTRLTVL.

This chain's CDR3 is CASWSSGPNRGQPQHF. DNA for the CDR3: TGTGCCAGCTGGAGCTCCGGGCCGAACCGAGGGCAGCCCCAGCATTTT. This sequence joins TRBV5-4 and TRBJ1-5; D remains ambiguous. Germline CDR1 SGHNT, CDR2 YYREEE (reference sequence). The CDR3 has 16 residues. Trimming removed 7 bases from V and 7 bases from J, with 24 bases in between.

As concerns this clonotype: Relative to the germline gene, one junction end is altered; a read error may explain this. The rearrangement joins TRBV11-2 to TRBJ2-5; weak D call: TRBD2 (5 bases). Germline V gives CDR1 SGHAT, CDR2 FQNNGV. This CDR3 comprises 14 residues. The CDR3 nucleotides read TGTGCCAGCAGCCTAGAAGCTAGCTCAGAGACCCAGTACTTC. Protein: CASSLEASSETQYF.

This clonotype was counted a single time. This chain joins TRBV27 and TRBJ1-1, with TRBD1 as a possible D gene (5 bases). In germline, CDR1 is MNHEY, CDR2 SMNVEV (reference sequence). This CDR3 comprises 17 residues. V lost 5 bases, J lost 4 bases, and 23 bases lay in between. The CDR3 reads CASSTSRSGGLLTEAFF. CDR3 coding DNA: TGTGCCAGCAGTACCTCCCGGTCCGGGGGGTTACTCACTGAAGCTTTCTTT.

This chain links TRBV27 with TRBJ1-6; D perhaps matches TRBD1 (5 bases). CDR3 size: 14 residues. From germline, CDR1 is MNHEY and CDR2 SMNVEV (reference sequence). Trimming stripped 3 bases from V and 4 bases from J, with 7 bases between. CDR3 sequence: CASSFGQYNSPLHF. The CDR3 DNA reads TGTGCCAGCAGTTTCGGACAATATAATTCACCCCTCCACTTT.

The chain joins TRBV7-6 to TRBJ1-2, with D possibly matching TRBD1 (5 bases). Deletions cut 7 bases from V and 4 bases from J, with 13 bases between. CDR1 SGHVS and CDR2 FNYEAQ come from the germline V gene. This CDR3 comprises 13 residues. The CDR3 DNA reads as TGTGCCAGCAAGGGGAGCCTCGGCTATGGCTACACCTTC. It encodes CASKGSLGYGYTF.

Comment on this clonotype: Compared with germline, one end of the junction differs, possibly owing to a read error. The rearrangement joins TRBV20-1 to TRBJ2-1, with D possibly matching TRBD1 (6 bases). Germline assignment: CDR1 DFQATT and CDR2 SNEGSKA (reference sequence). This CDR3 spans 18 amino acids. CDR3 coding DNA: TGCAGTGCAAGAGCACAGGGTACCCAGTATTCAGTTTGGAATGAGCAGTTCTTC. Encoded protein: CSARAQGTQYSVWNEQFF.

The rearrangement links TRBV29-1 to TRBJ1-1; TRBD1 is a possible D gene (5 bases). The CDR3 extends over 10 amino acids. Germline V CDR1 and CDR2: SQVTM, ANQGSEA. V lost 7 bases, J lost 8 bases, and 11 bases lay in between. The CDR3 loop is CSGLGEEAFF. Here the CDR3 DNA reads TGCAGCGGATTAGGGGAGGAAGCTTTCTTT.

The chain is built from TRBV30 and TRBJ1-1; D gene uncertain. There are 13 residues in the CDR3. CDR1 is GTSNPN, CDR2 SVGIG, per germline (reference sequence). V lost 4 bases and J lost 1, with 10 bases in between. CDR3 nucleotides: TGTGCCTGGATGAGTCCGCCGAACACTGAAGCTTTCTTT. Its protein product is CAWMSPPNTEAFF. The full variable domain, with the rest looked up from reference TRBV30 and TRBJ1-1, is SQTIHQWPATLVQPVGSPLSLECTVEGTSNPNLYWYRQAAGRGLQLLFYSVGIGQISSEVPQNLSASRPQDRQFILSSKKLLLSDSGFYLCAWMSPPNTEAFFGQGTRLTVV.

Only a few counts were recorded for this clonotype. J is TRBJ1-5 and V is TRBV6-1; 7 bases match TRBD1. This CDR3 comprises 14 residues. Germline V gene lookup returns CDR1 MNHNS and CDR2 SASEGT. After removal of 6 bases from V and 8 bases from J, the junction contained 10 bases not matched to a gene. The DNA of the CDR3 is TGTGCCAGCAGCCATCAGGGGGGTAGGGAGCCCCAGCATTTT. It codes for CASSHQGGREPQHF.

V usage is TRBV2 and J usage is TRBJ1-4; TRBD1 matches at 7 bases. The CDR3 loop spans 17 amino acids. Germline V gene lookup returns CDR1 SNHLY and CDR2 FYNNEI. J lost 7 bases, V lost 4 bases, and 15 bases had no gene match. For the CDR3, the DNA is TGTGCCAGCAGTGCGCCGGGACAGAGCGTCGTGGCTGAAAAACTGTTTTTT. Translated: CASSAPGQSVVAEKLFF.

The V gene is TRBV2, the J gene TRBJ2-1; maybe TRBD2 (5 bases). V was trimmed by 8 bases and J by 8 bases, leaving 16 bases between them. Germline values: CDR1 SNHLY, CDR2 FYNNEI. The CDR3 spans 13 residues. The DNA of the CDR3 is TGTGCCAGCCTGGAAGGGAGTGAGGATGAGCAGTTCTTC. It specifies CASLEGSEDEQFF.

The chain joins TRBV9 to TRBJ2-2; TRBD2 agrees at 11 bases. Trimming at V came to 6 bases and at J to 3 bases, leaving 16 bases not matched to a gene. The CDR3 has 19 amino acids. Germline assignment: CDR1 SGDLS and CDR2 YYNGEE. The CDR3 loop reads CASNSGTVLAGADTGELFF. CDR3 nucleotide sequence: TGTGCCAGCAACTCAGGGACGGTACTAGCGGGGGCCGACACCGGGGAGCTGTTTTTT.

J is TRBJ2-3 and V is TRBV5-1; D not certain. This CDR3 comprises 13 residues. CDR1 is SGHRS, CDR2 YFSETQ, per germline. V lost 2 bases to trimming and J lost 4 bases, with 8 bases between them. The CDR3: CASSFSRSDTQYF. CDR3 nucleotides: TGCGCCAGCAGCTTCTCCCGGTCAGATACGCAGTATTTT.

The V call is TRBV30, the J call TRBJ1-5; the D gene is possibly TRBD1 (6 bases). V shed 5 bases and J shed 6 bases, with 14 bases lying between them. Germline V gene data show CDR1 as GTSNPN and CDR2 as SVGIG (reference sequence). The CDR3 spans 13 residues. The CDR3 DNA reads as TGTGCCTGGGATGGGGGCGCGGGTCAGCCCCAGCATTTT. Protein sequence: CAWDGGAGQPQHF.

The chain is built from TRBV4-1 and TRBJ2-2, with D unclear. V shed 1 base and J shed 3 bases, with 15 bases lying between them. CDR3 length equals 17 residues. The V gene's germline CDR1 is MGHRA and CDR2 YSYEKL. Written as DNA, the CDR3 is TGCGCCAGCAGCCAAGTTAGTCCGGTGGGTGACACCGGGGAGCTGTTTTTT. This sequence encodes CASSQVSPVGDTGELFF.

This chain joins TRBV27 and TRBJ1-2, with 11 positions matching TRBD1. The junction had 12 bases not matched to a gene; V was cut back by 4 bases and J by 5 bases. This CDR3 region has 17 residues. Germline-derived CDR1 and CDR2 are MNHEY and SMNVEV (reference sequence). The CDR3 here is CASSSDRGQGVGYGYTF. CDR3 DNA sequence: TGTGCCAGCAGTTCTGACCGGGGACAGGGGGTCGGATATGGCTACACCTTC.

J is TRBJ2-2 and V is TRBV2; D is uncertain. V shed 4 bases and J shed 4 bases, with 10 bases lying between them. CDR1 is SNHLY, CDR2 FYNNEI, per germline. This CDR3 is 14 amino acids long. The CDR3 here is CASSGRTTTGELFF. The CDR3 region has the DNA TGTGCCAGCAGTGGAAGGACCACCACCGGGGAGCTGTTTTTT.

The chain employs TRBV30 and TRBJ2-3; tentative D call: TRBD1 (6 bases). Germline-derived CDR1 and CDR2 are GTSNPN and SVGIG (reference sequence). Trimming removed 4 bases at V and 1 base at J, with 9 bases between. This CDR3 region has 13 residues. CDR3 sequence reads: CAWNGGGTDTQYF. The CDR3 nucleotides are TGTGCCTGGAATGGGGGCGGCACAGATACGCAGTATTTT.

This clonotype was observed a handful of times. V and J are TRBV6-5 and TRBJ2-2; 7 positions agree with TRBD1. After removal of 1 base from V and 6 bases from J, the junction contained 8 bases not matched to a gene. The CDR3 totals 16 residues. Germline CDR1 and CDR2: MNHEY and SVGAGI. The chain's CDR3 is CASSYLGTVSAGELFF. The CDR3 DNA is TGTGCCAGCAGTTACTTAGGGACAGTGTCCGCCGGGGAGCTGTTTTTT.

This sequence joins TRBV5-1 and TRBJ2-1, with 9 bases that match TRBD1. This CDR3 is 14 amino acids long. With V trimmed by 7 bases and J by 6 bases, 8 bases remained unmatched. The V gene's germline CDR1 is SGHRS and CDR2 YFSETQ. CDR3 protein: CASGAGTGINEQFF. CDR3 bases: TGCGCCAGCGGTGCCGGGACAGGGATCAATGAGCAGTTCTTC.

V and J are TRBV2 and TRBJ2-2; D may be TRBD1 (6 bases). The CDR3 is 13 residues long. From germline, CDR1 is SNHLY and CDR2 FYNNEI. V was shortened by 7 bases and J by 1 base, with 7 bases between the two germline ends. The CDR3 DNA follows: TGTGCCAGCATGGACAGGAACACCGGGGAGCTGTTTTTT. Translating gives CASMDRNTGELFF.

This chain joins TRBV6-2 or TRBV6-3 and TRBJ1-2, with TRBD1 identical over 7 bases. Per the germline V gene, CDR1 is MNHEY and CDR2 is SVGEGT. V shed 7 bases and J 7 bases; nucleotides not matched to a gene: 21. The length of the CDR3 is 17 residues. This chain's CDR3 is CASTLDGTGAIHSGYTF. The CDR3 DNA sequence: TGTGCCAGCACCCTGGACGGAACAGGGGCAATCCATAGTGGCTACACCTTC.

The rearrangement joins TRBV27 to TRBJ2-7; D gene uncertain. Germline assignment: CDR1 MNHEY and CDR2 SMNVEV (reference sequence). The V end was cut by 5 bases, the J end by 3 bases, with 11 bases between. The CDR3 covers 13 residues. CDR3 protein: CASSAYRNYEQYF. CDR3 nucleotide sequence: TGTGCCAGCAGTGCCTACCGGAACTACGAGCAGTACTTC.

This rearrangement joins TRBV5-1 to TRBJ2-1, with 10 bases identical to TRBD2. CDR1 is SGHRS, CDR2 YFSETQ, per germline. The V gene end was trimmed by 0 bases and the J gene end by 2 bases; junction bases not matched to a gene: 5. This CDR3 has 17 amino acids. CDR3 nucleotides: TGCGCCAGCAGCTTGGGGCTAGCGGGAGAGGCCTACAATGAGCAGTTCTTC. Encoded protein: CASSLGLAGEAYNEQFF.

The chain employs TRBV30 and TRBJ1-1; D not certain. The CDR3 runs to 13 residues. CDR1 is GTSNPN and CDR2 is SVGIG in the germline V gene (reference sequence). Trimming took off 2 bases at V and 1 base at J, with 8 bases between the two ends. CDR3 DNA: TGTGCCTGGAGTCTCGCGGGGAACACTGAAGCTTTCTTT. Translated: CAWSLAGNTEAFF.